These T cell receptor beta chains were read from a single sample in a study of prognosis after radiotherapy for stage I lung cancer. TCRdb called the multiplex PCR reads again in MiXCR, with one record for every CDR3 protein. The profile shows about 15,000 distinct CDR3 sequences, under 50% of them singletons. The specimen was PBMCs, collected before or after stereotactic body radiation therapy (not recorded which). The receptor source for this set is a donor aged 50 or older with non-small cell lung cancer. Both conserved end residues are part of each CDR3.

v_call,cdr3_aa
TRBV28,CASSLGGRPTNEKLFF
TRBV30,CAWKGQPNEKLFF
TRBV2,CASTDFGNQETQYF
TRBV4-2,CASSRPGYEQYF
TRBV6-1,CASTRASNEKLFF
TRBV11-3,CASSLSDDRGSDTEAFF
TRBV28,CASSQVNTEAFF
TRBV11-1,CASSFGTAANYGYTF
TRBV20-1,CSARDFGQGIYNEQFF
TRBV14,CASSQGWGSTDTQYF
TRBV10-2,CASRQAGISSYEQYF
TRBV3-1,CASSRVGGGTDTQYF
TRBV24-1,CATSDLLPGNTGELFF
TRBV28,CASSPGGQGGIRGYTF
TRBV20-1,CSARDQARQGAGEQYF
TRBV12-3/TRBV12-4,CASIYHPPGHLSTDTQYF
TRBV6-2/TRBV6-3,CASRPSGVNTEAFF
TRBV12-3/TRBV12-4,CASSPGTGGLEETQYF
TRBV15,CATSRGLQGQGEKLFF
TRBV6-1,CATGSYNSPLHF
TRBV30,CAWSVTWYSGGYTF
TRBV11-2,CASSFPERGAITDTQYF
TRBV30,CAWSYGAGAGNTIYF
TRBV20-1,CSASKTDTQYF
TRBV2,CASRMGPEAFF
TRBV11-2,CASSLLEGAGTGELFF
TRBV5-1,CASSYPGQETYEQYF
TRBV7-9,CASSFMDKIKTQYF
TRBV2,CASREGRCYGYTF
TRBV6-4,CASSDSPGAGANVLTF
TRBV11-2,CASSLRRGDDSGNTIYF
TRBV11-2,CASSLDPESSYNEQFF
TRBV2,CASAGQSLLAKNIQYF
TRBV2,CASRRGSVNEQYF
TRBV30,CAWIGLALNEQYF
TRBV5-1,CASSPSTGPQETQYF
TRBV6-1,CASISGTAPYGYTF
TRBV12-3/TRBV12-4,CASSPTRNSGANVLTF
TRBV2,CASSLRDSSYEQYF
TRBV7-9,CASSSVATNEKLFF
TRBV6-2/TRBV6-3,CASSASQVAGVPLHF
TRBV28,CASSLIQLYNSPLHF
TRBV10-3,CAISGRLASGGELFF
TRBV11-3,CASSRRGHYEQYF
TRBV7-3,CASSRTSSGSGEPFF
TRBV2,CASRGTEDVGYGYTF
TRBV24-1,CATSDHLYTQYF
TRBV30,CAGGSGSTDTQYF
TRBV6-1,CASSHLAEAFF
TRBV28,CASSYSGRAKNTEAFF
TRBV7-9,CASSLGRDQPQHF
TRBV30,CAWTTGETQYF
TRBV6-2/TRBV6-3,CASSYFTADNTDTQYF
TRBV18,CANSPTPGTGVSGANVLTF
TRBV6-5,CASSFAYEQYF
TRBV7-2,CASSWKQGLLTEAFF
TRBV30,CAWRGASYEQYF
TRBV20-1,CSVRTGASVNTIYF
TRBV6-1,CASMTPGMRKLFF